The clone carrying this T cell receptor (beta chain) was counted a few times. In the PCR, 60 Vbeta and 13 Jbeta primers were used. TCRdb's copy holds only in-frame clones and misses some; the assay was immunoSEQ multiplex PCR. The table lists about 160,000 clones, about 80% of them singletons. The data are from a study of cytomegalovirus exposure and HLA in healthy donors. The CDR3 length is 14 residues. Deletions cut 5 bases from V and 5 bases from J, with 15 bases between. Germline CDR1 and CDR2: SEHNR and FQNEAQ (reference sequence). The origin of this receptor is a girl aged 10 to 17 in good health and CMV-seropositive. Sequences were obtained from PBMCs. This chain links TRBV7-9 with TRBJ2-5; TRBD1 might be the D (6 bases). This chain's CDR3 is CASSPRGGAETQYF. Here the CDR3 DNA reads TGTGCCAGCAGCCCCCGTGGGGGCGCGGAGACCCAGTACTTC.